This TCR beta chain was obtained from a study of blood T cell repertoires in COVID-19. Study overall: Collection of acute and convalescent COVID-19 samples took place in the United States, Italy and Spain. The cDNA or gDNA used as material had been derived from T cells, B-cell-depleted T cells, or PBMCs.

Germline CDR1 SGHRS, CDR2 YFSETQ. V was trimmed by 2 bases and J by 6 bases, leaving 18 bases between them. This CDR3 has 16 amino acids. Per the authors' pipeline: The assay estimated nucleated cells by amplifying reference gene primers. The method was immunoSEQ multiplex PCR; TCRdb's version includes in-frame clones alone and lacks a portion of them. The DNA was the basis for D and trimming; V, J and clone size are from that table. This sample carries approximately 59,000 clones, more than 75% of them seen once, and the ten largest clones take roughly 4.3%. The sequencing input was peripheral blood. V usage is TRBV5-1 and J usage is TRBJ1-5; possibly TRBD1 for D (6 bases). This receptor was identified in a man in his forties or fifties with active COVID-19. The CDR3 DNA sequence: TGCGCCAGCAGCTTAGACGGAACAGGGCTAGTTCAGCCCCAGCATTTT. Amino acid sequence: CASSLDGTGLVQPQHF. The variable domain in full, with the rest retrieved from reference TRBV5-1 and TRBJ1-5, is KAGVTQTPRYLIKTRGQQVTLSCSPISGHRSVSWYQQTPGQGLQFLFEYFSETQRNKGNFPGRFSGRQFSNSRSEMNVSTLELGDSALYLCASSLDGTGLVQPQHFGDGTRLSIL.